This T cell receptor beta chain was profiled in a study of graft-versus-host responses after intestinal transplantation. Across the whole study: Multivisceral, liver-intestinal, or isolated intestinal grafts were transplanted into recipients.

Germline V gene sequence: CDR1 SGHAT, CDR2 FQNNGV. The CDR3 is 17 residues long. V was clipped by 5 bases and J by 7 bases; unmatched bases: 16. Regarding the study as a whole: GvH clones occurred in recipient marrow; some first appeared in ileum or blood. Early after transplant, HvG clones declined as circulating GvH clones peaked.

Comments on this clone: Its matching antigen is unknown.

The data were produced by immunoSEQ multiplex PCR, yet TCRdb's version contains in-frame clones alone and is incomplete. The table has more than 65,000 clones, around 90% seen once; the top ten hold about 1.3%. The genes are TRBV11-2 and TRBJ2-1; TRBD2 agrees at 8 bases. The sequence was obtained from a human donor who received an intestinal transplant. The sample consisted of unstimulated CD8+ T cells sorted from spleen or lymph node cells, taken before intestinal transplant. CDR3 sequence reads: CASSRIPGLVNPNEQFF. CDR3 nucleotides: TGTGCCAGCAGCCGCATACCGGGACTAGTCAATCCTAATGAGCAGTTCTTC.